A selection of T cell receptor beta chains follows, all from one sample in a study of beta chain features in type 1 diabetes. Libraries were prepared by immunoSEQ multiplex PCR; TCRdb keeps only in-frame clonotypes and omits some of them. The sample shows under 900,000 clones, roughly 17% of them seen only once. Sequenced material: naive CD4+ T cells from blood. These receptor sequences come from a young woman in good health. The CDR3 runs from the conserved cysteine through the conserved F or W. The order of the fields is D gene, clone size, V gene, J gene, CDR3 DNA, CDR3 protein. D genes are given only for firm matches. Only some rows state a clone size, as once, few, many or a class for expanded clones.

TRBD2	-	TRBV6-5	TRBJ2-5	TGTGCCAGCCGAATGAGGACTAGTTCGGAAGAGACCCAGTACTTC	CASRMRTSSEETQYF
TRBD2	few	TRBV11-1	TRBJ2-1	TGTGCCAGCAGCAGAGGGACTAGCGGGAGCTCCTACAATGAGCAGTTCTTC	CASSRGTSGSSYNEQFF
-	-	TRBV28	TRBJ1-2	TGTGCCAGCAGTTGGAGTGAGTGGGGCTACACCTTC	CASSWSEWGYTF
-	-	TRBV9	TRBJ2-2	TGTGCCAGCAGCGTTACCGGGACTGTGAACACCGGGGAGCTGTTTTTT	CASSVTGTVNTGELFF
TRBD2	few	TRBV19	TRBJ2-1	TGTGCCAGTAGTCTTCTAGCGGGAGGATACAATGAGCAGTTCTTC	CASSLLAGGYNEQFF
TRBD1	few	TRBV28	TRBJ2-5	TGTGCCAGCAGTTTCGGGACAGGGGGATCGGAGACCCAGTACTTC	CASSFGTGGSETQYF
-	-	TRBV15	TRBJ2-3	TGTGCCACCAGCAGAGTTAGAGCCCGCACAGATACGCAGTATTTT	CATSRVRARTDTQYF
TRBD2	-	TRBV5-1	TRBJ2-1	TGCGCCAGCAGCCTCCCCGGGGCGGGAGGCGGGAGCTCTTCCTACAATGAGCAGTTCTTC	CASSLPGAGGGSSSYNEQFF
TRBD1	-	TRBV29-1	TRBJ2-3	TGCAGCGTTACAGGGGGCCATACGCAGTATTTT	CSVTGGHTQYF
-	-	TRBV6-1	TRBJ2-1	TGTGCCACCAAGGACCCGCAGAGGAACAATGAGCAGTTCTTC	CATKDPQRNNEQFF
TRBD2	-	TRBV5-1	TRBJ2-1	TGCGCCAGCAGCTCGTCTCGCGGGAGTTCCTACAATGAGCAGTTCTTC	CASSSSRGSSYNEQFF
-	few	TRBV15	TRBJ2-4	TGTGCCACCAGCAGAGGTGTAACTTATCGGGGTTCTATTCTAGCCAAAAACATTCAGTACTTC	CATSRGVTYRGSILAKNIQYF
TRBD2	-	TRBV7-2	TRBJ2-1	TGTGCCAGCAGTTCTACTAGCGGGAGAATTAGCGGTGAGCAGTTCTTC	CASSSTSGRISGEQFF
-	few	TRBV28	TRBJ2-7	TGTGCCAGCAGTGCACCCACCCTCTCCTACGAGCAGTACTTC	CASSAPTLSYEQYF
-	few	TRBV5-4	TRBJ2-1	TGTGCCAGCAGCTTGGTCCAGGGCATAGGCAATGAGCAGTTCTTC	CASSLVQGIGNEQFF
TRBD1	-	TRBV12-5	TRBJ1-2	TGTGCTAGTGGTTTGGTACGACAGGGGGTTCCTTATGGCTACACCTTC	CASGLVRQGVPYGYTF
-	-	TRBV18	TRBJ2-5	TGTGCCAGCTCACCAATCCAGCAAGAGACCCAGTACTTC	CASSPIQQETQYF